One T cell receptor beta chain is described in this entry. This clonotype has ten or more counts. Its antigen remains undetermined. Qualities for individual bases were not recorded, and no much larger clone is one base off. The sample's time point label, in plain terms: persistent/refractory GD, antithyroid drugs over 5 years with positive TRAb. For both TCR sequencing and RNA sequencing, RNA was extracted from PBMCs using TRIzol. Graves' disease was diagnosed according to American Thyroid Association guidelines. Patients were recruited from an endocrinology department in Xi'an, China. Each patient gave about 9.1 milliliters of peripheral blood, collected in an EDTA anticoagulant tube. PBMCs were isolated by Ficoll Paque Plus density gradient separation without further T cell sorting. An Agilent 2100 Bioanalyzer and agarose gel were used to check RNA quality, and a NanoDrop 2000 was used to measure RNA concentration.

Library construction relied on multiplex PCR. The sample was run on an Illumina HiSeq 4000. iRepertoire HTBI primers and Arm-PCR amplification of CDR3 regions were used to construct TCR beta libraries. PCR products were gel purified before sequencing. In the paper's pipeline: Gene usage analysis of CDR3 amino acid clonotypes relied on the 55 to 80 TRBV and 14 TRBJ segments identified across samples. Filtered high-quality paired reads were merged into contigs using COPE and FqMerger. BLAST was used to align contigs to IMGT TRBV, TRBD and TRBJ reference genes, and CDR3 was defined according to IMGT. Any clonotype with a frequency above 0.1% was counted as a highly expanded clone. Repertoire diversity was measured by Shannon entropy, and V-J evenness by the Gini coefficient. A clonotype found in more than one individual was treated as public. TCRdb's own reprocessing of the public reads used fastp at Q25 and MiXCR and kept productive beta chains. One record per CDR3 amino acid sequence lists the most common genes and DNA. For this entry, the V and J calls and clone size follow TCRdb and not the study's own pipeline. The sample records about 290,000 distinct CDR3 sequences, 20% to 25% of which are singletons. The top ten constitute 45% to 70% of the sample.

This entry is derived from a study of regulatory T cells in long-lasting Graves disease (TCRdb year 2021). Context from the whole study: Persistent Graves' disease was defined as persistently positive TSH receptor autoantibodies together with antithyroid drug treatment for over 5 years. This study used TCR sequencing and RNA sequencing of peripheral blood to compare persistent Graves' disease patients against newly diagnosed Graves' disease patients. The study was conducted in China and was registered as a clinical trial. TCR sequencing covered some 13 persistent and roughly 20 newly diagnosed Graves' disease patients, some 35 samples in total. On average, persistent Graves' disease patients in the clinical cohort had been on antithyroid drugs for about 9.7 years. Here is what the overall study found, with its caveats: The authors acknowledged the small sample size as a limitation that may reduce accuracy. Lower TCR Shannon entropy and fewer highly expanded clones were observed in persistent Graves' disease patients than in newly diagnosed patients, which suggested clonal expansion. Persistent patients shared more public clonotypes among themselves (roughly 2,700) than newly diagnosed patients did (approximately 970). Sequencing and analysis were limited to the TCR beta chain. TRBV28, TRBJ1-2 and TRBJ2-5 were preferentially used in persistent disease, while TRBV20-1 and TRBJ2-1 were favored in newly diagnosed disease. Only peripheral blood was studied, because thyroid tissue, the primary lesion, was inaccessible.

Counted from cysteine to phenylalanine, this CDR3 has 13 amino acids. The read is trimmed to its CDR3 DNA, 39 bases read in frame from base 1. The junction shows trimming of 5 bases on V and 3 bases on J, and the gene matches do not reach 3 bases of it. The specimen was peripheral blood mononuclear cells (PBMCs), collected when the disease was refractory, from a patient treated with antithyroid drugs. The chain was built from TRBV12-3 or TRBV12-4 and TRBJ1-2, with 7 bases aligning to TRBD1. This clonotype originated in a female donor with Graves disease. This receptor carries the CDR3 CASSDRADYGYTF. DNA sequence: TGTGCCAGCAGTGACAGGGCGGACTATGGCTACACCTTC.